This paragraph covers one TCR beta chain sequence. Its antigen is still unknown. Noted time point: pretreatment peripheral blood. Each patient supplied 1 to 8 pretreatment and on-treatment samples. This entry is derived from a study of PD-L1 blockade in urothelial cancer. In the study overall: T cells were recovered from blood samples at a median of 141,255. Study-wide results and limits: Pretreatment peripheral blood TCR clonality that fell below the median predicted better survival among the patients studied.

PCRs were each spiked with synthetic TCR analog templates. Generated by immunoSEQ multiplex PCR, the TCRdb table keeps only in-frame clones and is missing some. The sample has under 70,000 clones; 65% to 90% are singletons. The source of this sequence is a man in his 70s with urothelial cancer. Sequenced material: PBMCs, taken around atezolizumab (anti-PD-L1) treatment.

The chain's CDR3 is CASSLKDRGPSSYEQYF. CDR3 bases: TGTGCCAGTAGTTTGAAAGACAGGGGGCCTAGCTCCTACGAGCAGTACTTC. The gene calls are TRBV19 and TRBJ2-7, with 10 bases matching TRBD1. This CDR3 has 17 amino acids. Germline values: CDR1 LNHDA, CDR2 SQIVND (reference sequence). Germline trimming cut 5 bases from V and 0 bases from J; bases unmatched to any gene: 10.